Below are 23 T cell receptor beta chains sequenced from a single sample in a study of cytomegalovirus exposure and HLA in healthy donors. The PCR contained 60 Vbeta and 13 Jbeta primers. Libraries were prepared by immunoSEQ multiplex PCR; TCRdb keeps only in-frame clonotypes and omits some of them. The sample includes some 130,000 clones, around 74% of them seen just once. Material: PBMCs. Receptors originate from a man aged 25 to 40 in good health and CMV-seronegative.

CDR3 bases: TGTGCCAGCAGCTTTCAGGACTACGAGCAGTACTTC. Translating gives CASSFQDYEQYF. The chain has TRBV7-2 and TRBJ2-7; D is unresolved. Between the trimmed V and J ends, which lost 3 bases and 3 bases, there was a span of 6 bases. The CDR3 is made up of 12 amino acids. Germline CDR1 SGHTA, CDR2 FQGNSA.

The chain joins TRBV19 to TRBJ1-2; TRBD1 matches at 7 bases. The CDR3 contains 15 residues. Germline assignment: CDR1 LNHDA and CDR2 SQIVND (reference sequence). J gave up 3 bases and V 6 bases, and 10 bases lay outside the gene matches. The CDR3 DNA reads TGTGCCAGTAGGGTCCAGGGCAGGGGGGACTATGGCTACACCTTC. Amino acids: CASRVQGRGDYGYTF.

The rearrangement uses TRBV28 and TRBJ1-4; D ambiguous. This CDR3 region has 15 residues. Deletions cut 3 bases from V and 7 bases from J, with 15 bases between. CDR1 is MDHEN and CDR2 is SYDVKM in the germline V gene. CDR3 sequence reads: CASSFPSGIGEKLFF. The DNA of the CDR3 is TGTGCCAGCAGTTTCCCCTCGGGGATTGGTGAAAAACTGTTTTTT.

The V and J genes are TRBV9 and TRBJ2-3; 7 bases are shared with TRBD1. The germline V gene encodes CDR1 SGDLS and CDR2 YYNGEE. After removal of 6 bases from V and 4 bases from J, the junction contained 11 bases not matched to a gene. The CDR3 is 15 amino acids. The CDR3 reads CASTIRGGEADTQYF. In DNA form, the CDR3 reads TGTGCCAGCACGATACGAGGGGGCGAGGCAGATACGCAGTATTTT.

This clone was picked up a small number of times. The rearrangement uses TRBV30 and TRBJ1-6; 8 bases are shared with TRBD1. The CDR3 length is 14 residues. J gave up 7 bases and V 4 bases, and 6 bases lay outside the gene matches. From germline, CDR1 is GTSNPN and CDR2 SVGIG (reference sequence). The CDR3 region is CAWNFRDRNSPLHF. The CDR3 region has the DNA TGTGCCTGGAACTTCCGGGACAGGAATTCACCCCTCCACTTT.

The CDR3 nucleotides read TGCAGCGTCGTAGTTGGGGCGGGAAGGGACACCGGGGAGCTGTTTTTT. Its translation: CSVVVGAGRDTGELFF. This rearrangement joins TRBV29-1 to TRBJ2-2, with a possible D match to TRBD2 (6 bases). CDR1 and CDR2 (germline): SQVTM, ANQGSEA. This CDR3 has 16 amino acids. The V end was cut by 6 bases, the J end by 3 bases, with 20 bases between.

CDR3: CASSQAGQGPYGYTF. CDR3 coding DNA: TGCGCCAGCAGCCAAGCTGGGCAGGGGCCTTATGGCTACACCTTC. This chain links TRBV4-3 with TRBJ1-2, with TRBD1 as a possible D gene (6 bases). CDR1 and CDR2 from the germline V gene are LGHNA and YSLEER. Trimming stripped 1 base from V and 5 bases from J, with 14 bases between. The CDR3 runs to 15 residues.

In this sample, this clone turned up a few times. CDR3 in amino acids: CASSYTGTGGNTIYF. The CDR3 region has the DNA TGTGCCAGCAGTTATACAGGGACGGGTGGAAACACCATATATTTT. This sequence joins TRBV7-2 and TRBJ1-3; D might be TRBD1 (6 bases). Trimming cost V 6 bases and J 3 bases, with 15 bases left between them. This CDR3 has 15 residues. The germline V gene encodes CDR1 SGHTA and CDR2 FQGNSA.

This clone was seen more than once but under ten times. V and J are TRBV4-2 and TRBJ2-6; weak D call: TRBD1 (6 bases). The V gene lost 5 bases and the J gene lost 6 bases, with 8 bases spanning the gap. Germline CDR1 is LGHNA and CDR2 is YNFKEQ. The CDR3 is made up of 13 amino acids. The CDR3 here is CASSGGPANVLTF. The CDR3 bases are TGTGCCAGCAGCGGGGGCCCGGCCAACGTCCTGACTTTC.

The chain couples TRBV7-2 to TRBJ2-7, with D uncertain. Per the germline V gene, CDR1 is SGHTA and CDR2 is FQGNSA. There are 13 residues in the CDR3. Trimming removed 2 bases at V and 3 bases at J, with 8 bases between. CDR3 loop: CASSLKQLYEQYF. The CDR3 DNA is TGTGCCAGCAGCTTAAAACAGCTCTACGAGCAGTACTTC.

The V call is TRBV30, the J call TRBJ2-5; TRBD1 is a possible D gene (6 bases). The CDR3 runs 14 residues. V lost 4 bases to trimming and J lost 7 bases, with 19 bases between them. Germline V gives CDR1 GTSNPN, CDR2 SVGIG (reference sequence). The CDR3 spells CAWKTGLTAGTQYF. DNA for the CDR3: TGTGCCTGGAAGACAGGTTTAACTGCCGGGACCCAGTACTTC.

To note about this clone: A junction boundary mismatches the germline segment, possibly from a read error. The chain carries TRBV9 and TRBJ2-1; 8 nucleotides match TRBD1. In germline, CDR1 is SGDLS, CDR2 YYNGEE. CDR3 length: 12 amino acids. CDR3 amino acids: CASSAGGNHALF. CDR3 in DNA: TGTGCCAGCAGCGCAGGGGGCAACCATGCACTCTTC.

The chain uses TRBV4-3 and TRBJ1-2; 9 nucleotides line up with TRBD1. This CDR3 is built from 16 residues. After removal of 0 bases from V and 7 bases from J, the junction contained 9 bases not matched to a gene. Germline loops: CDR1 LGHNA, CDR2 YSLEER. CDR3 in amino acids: CASSQEVQGAAGGYTF. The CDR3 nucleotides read TGCGCCAGCAGCCAAGAGGTACAGGGGGCGGCTGGTGGCTACACCTTC.

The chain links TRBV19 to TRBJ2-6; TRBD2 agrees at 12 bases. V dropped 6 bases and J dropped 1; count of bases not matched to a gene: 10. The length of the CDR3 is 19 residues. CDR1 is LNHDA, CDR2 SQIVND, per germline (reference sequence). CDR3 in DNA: TGTGCCAGTAGACAGCGACTAGCGGGAGTGCCATCTGGGGCCAACGTCCTGACTTTC. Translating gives CASRQRLAGVPSGANVLTF.

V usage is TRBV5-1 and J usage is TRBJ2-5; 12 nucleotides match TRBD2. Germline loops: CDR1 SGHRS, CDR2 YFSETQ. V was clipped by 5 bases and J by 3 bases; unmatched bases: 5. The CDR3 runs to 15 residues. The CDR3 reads CASRSLAGGKETQYF. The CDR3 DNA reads TGCGCCAGCAGGTCACTAGCGGGGGGCAAAGAGACCCAGTACTTC.

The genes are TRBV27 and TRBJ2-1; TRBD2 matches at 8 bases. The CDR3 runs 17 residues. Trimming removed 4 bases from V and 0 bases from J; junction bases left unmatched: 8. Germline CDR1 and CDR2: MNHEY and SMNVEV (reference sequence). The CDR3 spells CASSSPFSGSSYNEQFF. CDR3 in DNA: TGTGCCAGCAGTTCGCCCTTCAGCGGGAGCTCCTACAATGAGCAGTTCTTC.

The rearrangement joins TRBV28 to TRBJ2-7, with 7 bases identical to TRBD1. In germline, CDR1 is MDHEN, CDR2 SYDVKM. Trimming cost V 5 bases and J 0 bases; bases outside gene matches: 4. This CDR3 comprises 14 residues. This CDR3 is CASSITGDSYEQYF. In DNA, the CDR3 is TGTGCCAGCAGTATAACAGGGGACTCCTACGAGCAGTACTTC.

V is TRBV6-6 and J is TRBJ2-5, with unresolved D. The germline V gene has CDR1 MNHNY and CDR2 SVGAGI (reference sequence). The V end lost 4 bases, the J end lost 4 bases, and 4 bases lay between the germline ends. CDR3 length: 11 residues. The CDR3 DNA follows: TGTGCCAGCAGTTTAGCAGAGACCCAGTACTTC. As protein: CASSLAETQYF.

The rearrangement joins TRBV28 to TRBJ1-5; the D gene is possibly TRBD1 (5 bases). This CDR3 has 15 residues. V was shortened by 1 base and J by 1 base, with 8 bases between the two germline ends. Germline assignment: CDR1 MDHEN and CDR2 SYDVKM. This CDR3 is CASSLYGGSNQPQHF. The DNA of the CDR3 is TGTGCCAGCAGTTTATACGGGGGGAGCAATCAGCCCCAGCATTTT.

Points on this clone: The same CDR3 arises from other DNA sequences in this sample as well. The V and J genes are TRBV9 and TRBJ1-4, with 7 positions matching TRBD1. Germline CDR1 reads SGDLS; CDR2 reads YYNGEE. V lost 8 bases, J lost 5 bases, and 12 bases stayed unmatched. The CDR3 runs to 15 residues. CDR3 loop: CASSPSGTENEKLFF. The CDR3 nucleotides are TGTGCCAGTAGCCCCTCCGGGACAGAGAATGAAAAACTGTTTTTT.

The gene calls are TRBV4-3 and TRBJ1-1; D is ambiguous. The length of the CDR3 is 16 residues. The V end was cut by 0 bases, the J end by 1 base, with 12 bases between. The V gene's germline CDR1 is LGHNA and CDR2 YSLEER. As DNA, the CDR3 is TGCGCCAGCAGCCAAGATCGTAGCCAGCCGAACACTGAAGCTTTCTTT. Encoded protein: CASSQDRSQPNTEAFF.

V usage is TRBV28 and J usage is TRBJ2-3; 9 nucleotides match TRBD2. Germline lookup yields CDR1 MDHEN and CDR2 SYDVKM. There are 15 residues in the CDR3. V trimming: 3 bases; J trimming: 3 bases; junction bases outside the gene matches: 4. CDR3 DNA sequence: TGTGCCAGCAGTTTCAGCGGGGGGAGGACAGATACGCAGTATTTT. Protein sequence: CASSFSGGRTDTQYF.

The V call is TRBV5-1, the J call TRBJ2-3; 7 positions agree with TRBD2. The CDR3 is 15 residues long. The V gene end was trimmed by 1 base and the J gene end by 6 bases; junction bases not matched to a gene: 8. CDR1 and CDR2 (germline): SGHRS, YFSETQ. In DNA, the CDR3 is TGCGCCAGCAGCTTGAAAGCGGGGTCAGGGGATACGCAGTATTTT. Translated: CASSLKAGSGDTQYF.